The sequence of this T cell receptor beta chain was determined in a study of patients and donors after allogeneic stem cell transplantation. This CDR3 has 15 residues. CDR1 is SEHNR and CDR2 is FQNEAQ in the germline V gene (reference sequence). The germline V and J ends were trimmed by 6 bases and 4 bases, with 15 bases remaining between them. TCRdb redid the calling of the RT-PCR reads with MiXCR, one entry per CDR3 protein. The repertoire has roughly 880,000 distinct CDR3 sequences, 15% to 20% of them found once; the top ten carry 6%. The sample was blood, either unsorted or a sorted T cell fraction (not recorded which). The TCR was taken from a human donor who was either an allogeneic HSCT recipient or a stem cell or donor lymphocyte infusion donor (not recorded which). It is not recorded whose cells these are; they may come from a transplant donor. V is TRBV7-9 and J is TRBJ2-2; D gene uncertain. DNA of the CDR3: TGTGCCAGCAGGGCGCCTACGGTGGGCACCGGGGAGCTGTTTTTT. It specifies CASRAPTVGTGELFF.